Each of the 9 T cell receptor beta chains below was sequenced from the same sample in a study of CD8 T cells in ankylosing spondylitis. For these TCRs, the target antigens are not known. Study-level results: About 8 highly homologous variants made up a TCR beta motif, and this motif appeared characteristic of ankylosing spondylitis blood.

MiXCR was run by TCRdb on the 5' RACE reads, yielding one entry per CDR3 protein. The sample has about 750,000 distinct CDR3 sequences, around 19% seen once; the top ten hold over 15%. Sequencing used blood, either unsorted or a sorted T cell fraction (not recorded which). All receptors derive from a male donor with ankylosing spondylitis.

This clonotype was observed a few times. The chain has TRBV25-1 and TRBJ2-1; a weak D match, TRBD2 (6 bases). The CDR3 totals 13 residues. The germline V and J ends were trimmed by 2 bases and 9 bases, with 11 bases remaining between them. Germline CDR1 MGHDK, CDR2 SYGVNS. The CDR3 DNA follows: TGTGCCAGCAGTGAAGGGGACTTCAGTGAGCAGTTCTTC. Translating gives CASSEGDFSEQFF.

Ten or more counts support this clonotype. Written as DNA, the CDR3 is TGTGCCAGCAGCATACGACAGGAAACCACCTTC. Amino acids: CASSIRQETTF. This rearrangement joins TRBV7-9 to TRBJ1-2; D perhaps matches TRBD1 (6 bases). Trimming pared 5 bases from V and 13 bases from J, leaving 14 bases between. The CDR3 consists of 11 residues. Germline V CDR1 and CDR2: SEHNR, FQNEAQ (reference sequence). The full variable domain, completed using reference TRBV7-9 and TRBJ1-2, is DTGVSQNPRHKITKRGQNVTFRCDPISEHNRLYWYRQTLGQGPEFLTYFQNEAQLEKSRLLSDRFSAERPKGSFSTLEIQRTEQGDSAMYLCASSIRQETTFGSGTRLTVV.

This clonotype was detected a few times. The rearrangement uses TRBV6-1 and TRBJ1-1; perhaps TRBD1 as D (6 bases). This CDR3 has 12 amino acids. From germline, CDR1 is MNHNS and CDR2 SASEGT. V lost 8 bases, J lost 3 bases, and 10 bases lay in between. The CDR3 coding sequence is TGTGCCAGCTTATACAGGGACACTGAAGCTTTCTTT. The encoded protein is CASLYRDTEAFF.

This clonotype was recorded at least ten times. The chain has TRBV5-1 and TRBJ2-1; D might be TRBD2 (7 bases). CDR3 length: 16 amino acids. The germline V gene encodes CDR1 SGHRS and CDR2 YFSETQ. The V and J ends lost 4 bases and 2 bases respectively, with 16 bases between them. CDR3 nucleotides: TGCGCCAGCAGCGGCGGGACGGGGGGCCCCTACAATGAGCAGTTCTTC. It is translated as CASSGGTGGPYNEQFF.

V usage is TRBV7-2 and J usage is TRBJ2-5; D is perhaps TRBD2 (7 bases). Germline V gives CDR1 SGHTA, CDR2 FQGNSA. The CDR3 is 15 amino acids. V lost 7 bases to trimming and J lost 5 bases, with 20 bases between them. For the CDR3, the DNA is TGTGCCAGCAAGAGGACGGGGGGAAGGGGGGAGACCCAGTACTTC. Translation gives CASKRTGGRGETQYF.

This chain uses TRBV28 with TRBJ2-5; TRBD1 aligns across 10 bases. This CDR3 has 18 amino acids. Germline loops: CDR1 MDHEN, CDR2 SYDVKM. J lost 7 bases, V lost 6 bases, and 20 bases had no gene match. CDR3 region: CASSRGQGLLRAVGTQYF. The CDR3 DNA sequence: TGTGCCAGCAGCCGGGGACAGGGGTTGCTACGGGCCGTCGGGACCCAGTACTTC.

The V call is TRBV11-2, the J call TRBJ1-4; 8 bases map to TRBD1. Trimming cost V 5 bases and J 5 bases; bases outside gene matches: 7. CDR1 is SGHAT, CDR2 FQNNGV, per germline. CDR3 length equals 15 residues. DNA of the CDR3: TGTGCCAGCAGCGTAGCCGGGACAGGCAATGAAAAACTGTTTTTT. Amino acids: CASSVAGTGNEKLFF.

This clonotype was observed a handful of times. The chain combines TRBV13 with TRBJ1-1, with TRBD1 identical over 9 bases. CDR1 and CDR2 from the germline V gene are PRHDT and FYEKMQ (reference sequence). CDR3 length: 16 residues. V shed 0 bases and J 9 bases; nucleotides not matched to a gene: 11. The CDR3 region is CASSLGQGALANQAFF. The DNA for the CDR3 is TGTGCCAGCAGCTTAGGACAGGGGGCGCTGGCAAACCAAGCTTTCTTT.

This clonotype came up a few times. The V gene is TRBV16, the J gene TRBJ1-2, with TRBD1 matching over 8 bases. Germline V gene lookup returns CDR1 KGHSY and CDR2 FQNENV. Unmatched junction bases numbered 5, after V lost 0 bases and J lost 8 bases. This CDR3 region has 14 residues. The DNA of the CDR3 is TGTGCCAGCAGCCAATCCGGACAGGGAGGGGGCTACACCTTC. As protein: CASSQSGQGGGYTF.